Given below is one T cell receptor (beta chain) in context. Its antigen is unknown. It has no much larger one-base neighbor in the sample; base qualities were not kept. Each collaborating institution followed its own protocols to collect whole blood in K2EDTA tubes. Collaborator samples were shipped for TCRbeta analysis as frozen whole blood, isolated PBMCs, or DNA extracted from either sample type. Reading the germline V gene gives CDR1 MNHEY and CDR2 SVGAGI. The CDR3 covers 12 residues, taking in both the cysteine and the phenylalanine. The read is trimmed to its CDR3 DNA, 36 bases read in frame from base 1. V loses 7 bases of germline sequence and J loses 8 bases, and the interval between the two ends is 14 bases. The immunoSEQ Assay, a bias-controlled multiplex PCR, was used to amplify TCRbeta CDR3 regions from genomic DNA. As for how the authors treated the data: Nucleated cell counts per sample were estimated from amplification of reference gene primers within the assay. To quantify the absolute abundance of each unique TCRbeta CDR3 rearrangement, sequence reads were collapsed and filtered. Productive Simpson clonality was computed per sample as the square root of Simpson's diversity index over productive rearrangements. Held by TCRdb, this immuneACCESS table contains in-frame sequences only and omits some clones. Under half of the omission traces to an unresolved V gene where checked; the cause of the rest is unknown. V, J and clone size reflect that table, while D and trimming were determined from the DNA. Within this sample are about 40,000 clones, with 85% to 90% of them counted one time only. The ten largest clonotypes hold around a fifth of the sample.

This entry belongs to a study of blood T cell repertoires in COVID-19 (dated by TCRdb to about 2020). Some background on the complete study: The collaborator samples originated in the United States, Italy and Spain and spanned the acute and convalescent phases of COVID-19. The prospective study material was composed of cDNA or gDNA derived from T cells, B-cell-depleted T cells, or PBMCs. Deeply sampled blood TCRbeta repertoires from subjects exposed to, actively infected with, or recovered from COVID-19 were included in the dataset. The repertoires were made available in a free public database intended to serve as a resource for research on the immune response to SARS-CoV-2. Samples were obtained from the ongoing ImmuneRACE study (first 160 participants) and from some 1,200 subjects provided by 6 global collaborators. A de-identified subject ID, COVID-19 status, age in years and sex were almost always included in the sample metadata. Where available, HLA class I and class II types were taken from metadata supplied by the sample provider and were not determined by assay-based typing.

Study-wide findings and limitations: The amount of clinical and demographic metadata varied by source and participant and was provided uncurated.

Sequencing input: peripheral blood. The sequence joins TRBV6-5 to TRBJ1-2; the D region possibly corresponds to TRBD1 (6 bases align). The origin of this receptor is a man aged 45 to 65 in a cohort sampled during active COVID-19. The nucleotides read TGTGCCAGCAAAAGGGGGATGAGGGGCTACACCTTC. The resulting protein is CASKRGMRGYTF.